Sequencing of this T cell receptor beta chain was carried out in a study of T-cell reconstitution after alpha-beta-depleted transplantation in children. The authors prepared the TCRbeta library with unique molecular identifiers. TCRdb redid the calling of the PCR reads with MiXCR, one entry per CDR3 protein. The table lists about 610,000 distinct CDR3 sequences, approximately 10% of them singletons. V shed 3 bases and J shed 2 bases, with 7 bases lying between them. This CDR3 contains 12 residues. CDR1 is SQVTM, CDR2 ANQGSEA, per germline. Specimen: PBMCs from the stem cell graft donor, collected from the stem cell graft. The chain couples TRBV29-1 to TRBJ2-5; D remains unclear. This TCR was sampled from a human donor who donated a stem cell graft to a child with acute myeloid leukemia. The CDR3 bases are TGCAGCGTTGATGCCAGACAAGAGACCCAGTACTTC. Translation gives CSVDARQETQYF.